Listed below are T cell receptor beta chains from one sample, sequenced in a study of a mutant IDH1 vaccine in newly diagnosed glioma. No antigen has been identified for these receptors. Method: immunoSEQ multiplex PCR; TCRdb's copy keeps in-frame clones and lacks some. The data contain approximately 28,000 clones, 75% to 90% of them singletons. Sample: PBMCs, taken from a glioma patient whose treatment included an IDH1 peptide vaccine. Every receptor here comes from a woman younger than 35 with glioma. The CDR3 runs from the conserved cysteine through the conserved F or W. D genes are given only for firm matches. Expanded clones get a size class; other rows say once, few or many, or leave the size out.

d_gene,len,j_gene,abundance,v_gene,CDR3nt,CDR3aa
TRBD2,17,TRBJ2-1,.,TRBV4-3,TGCGCCAGCAGCCAAGCGTTCGGGACTACCAATGGTAATGAGCAGTTCTTC,CASSQAFGTTNGNEQFF
.,14,TRBJ1-1,.,TRBV9,TGTGCCAGCAGCGTATATCAGATGAACACTGAAGCTTTCTTT,CASSVYQMNTEAFF
TRBD1,18,TRBJ1-5,.,TRBV10-2,TGCGCCAGCAGTGAGTCGGGACAGCCTAATTATAGCAATCAGCCCCAGCATTTT,CASSESGQPNYSNQPQHF
.,13,TRBJ1-1,.,TRBV5-5,TGTGCCAGCAGCTTTAACAGTTACACTGAAGCTTTCTTT,CASSFNSYTEAFF
.,13,TRBJ1-1,.,TRBV6-5,TGTGCCAGCAGTCTATCCCGTAACACTGAAGCTTTCTTT,CASSLSRNTEAFF
.,12,TRBJ1-6,.,TRBV2,TGTGCCAGCGCGGGGGGCTATTCACCCCTCCACTTT,CASAGGYSPLHF
TRBD2,17,TRBJ2-5,.,TRBV28,TGTGCCAGCAGTTTAGGGACTAGCGGGACTCGGGGAACGACCCAGTACTTC,CASSLGTSGTRGTTQYF
.,11,TRBJ1-1,few,TRBV7-9,TGTGCCAGCAGCGAGAACACTGAAGCTTTCTTT,CASSENTEAFF
TRBD1,15,TRBJ1-5,once,TRBV6-6,TGTGCCAGCAGTGACAGGGGGCAGAGCAATCAGCCCCAGCATTTT,CASSDRGQSNQPQHF
.,17,TRBJ1-3,.,TRBV19,TGTGCCAGTAGTATGGACAGTCGCGATCGACCCAGAAACACCATATATTTT,CASSMDSRDRPRNTIYF
.,13,TRBJ2-7,.,TRBV7-9,TGTGCCAGCAGCTTCACTAGCTCCTACGGGCAGTACTTC,CASSFTSSYGQYF
TRBD1,17,TRBJ1-1,.,TRBV5-1,TGCGCCAGCAGCATTTCCTCGGGACAGGGGGCAAACACTGAAGCTTTCTTT,CASSISSGQGANTEAFF
.,14,TRBJ2-3,.,TRBV6-6,TGTGCCAGCAGTCGACAGCAGAGCACAGATACGCAGTATTTT,CASSRQQSTDTQYF
TRBD1,16,TRBJ2-7,.,TRBV5-1,TGCGCCAGCAGCTCGTCGGGACAGGGAACGTCCTACGAGCAGTACTTC,CASSSSGQGTSYEQYF
.,14,TRBJ1-5,.,TRBV28,TGTGCCAGCAGCGTGACAGTCCACAATCAGCCCCAGCATTTT,CASSVTVHNQPQHF
.,11,TRBJ2-7,.,TRBV28,TGTGCCAGCAGTTCCCCCTACGAGCAGTACTTC,CASSSPYEQYF
.,18,TRBJ1-2,.,TRBV5-1,TGCGCCAGCAGCTTGGGCAACCTGACAGCGTCGGCAGGCTATGGCTACACCTTC,CASSLGNLTASAGYGYTF
TRBD1,15,TRBJ1-2,.,TRBV27,TGTGCCAGCAGTTTATCGCTGACAGGGGGCGATGGCTACACCTTC,CASSLSLTGGDGYTF
.,16,TRBJ1-6,.,TRBV5-1,TGCGCCAGCAGCGTCTACGGGACGGCTGGACATTCACCCCTCCACTTT,CASSVYGTAGHSPLHF
TRBD2,14,TRBJ2-7,.,TRBV6-5,TGTGCCAGCAGTCAATTAGCGGGGGCCTACGAGCAGTACTTC,CASSQLAGAYEQYF
.,15,TRBJ1-2,.,TRBV6-5,TGTGCCAGCAGCGCCGGAGAGGGGCTTAACTATGGCTACACCTTC,CASSAGEGLNYGYTF
.,15,TRBJ1-3,.,TRBV14,TGTGCCAGCAGCCCAGCCCGGGGGGGTTCAAACACCATATATTTT,CASSPARGGSNTIYF
.,15,TRBJ1-1,.,TRBV27,TGTGCCAGCAGTTTATGGGCAGGGGTGGACACTGAAGCTTTCTTT,CASSLWAGVDTEAFF
.,17,TRBJ2-7,.,TRBV2,TGTGCCAGCAGTGAAACTAAGTTGAGACGGCGAACCTACGAGCAGTACTTC,CASSETKLRRRTYEQYF
.,12,TRBJ1-2,.,TRBV7-9,TGTGCCAGCAGCTCCAACTTAATCGGCTACACCTTC,CASSSNLIGYTF
.,11,TRBJ2-7,.,TRBV10-3,TGTGCCATCAGGGGGTTCGACGAGCAGTACTTC,CAIRGFDEQYF
TRBD1,18,TRBJ1-5,.,TRBV27,TGTGCCAGCAGACCAGGGACAGGGGGCACTTATAGCAATCAGCCCCAGCATTTT,CASRPGTGGTYSNQPQHF
.,12,TRBJ2-7,once,TRBV30,TGTGCCTGGAGTGTGAGCTCCTACGAGCAGTACTTC,CAWSVSSYEQYF
TRBD1,13,TRBJ1-1,few,TRBV30,TGTGCCTGGTGGACAGGGGGCATCACTGAAGCTTTCTTT,CAWWTGGITEAFF
.,13,TRBJ2-3,.,TRBV5-1,TGCGCCAGCAGCTTAGGGGGCACAGATACGCAGTATTTT,CASSLGGTDTQYF
TRBD2,14,TRBJ2-5,.,TRBV18,TGTGCCAGCTCGCTAGGGACTAGCGGGGAGACCCAGTACTTC,CASSLGTSGETQYF
.,14,TRBJ2-5,.,TRBV29-1,TGCAGCTATTGGGGTACTGATGTGCGAGAGACCCAGTACTTC,CSYWGTDVRETQYF
.,13,TRBJ1-6,few,TRBV5-1,TGCGCCAGCAGTAGGGAATCGGATTCACCCCTCCACTTT,CASSRESDSPLHF
.,13,TRBJ2-7,.,TRBV19,TGTGCCAGTAGTATGCGCTCCACCTACGAGCAGTACTTC,CASSMRSTYEQYF
.,15,TRBJ1-4,.,TRBV6-5,TGTGCCAGCAGCCCGGAGACAGCAACTAATGAAAAACTGTTTTTT,CASSPETATNEKLFF
.,12,TRBJ2-7,.,TRBV5-5,TGTGCCAGCAGCTTGACCCTCTACGAGCAGTACTTC,CASSLTLYEQYF
TRBD2,15,TRBJ2-7,.,TRBV10-3,TGTGCCATCGCACAATCTAGCGGGGGAGTCTACGAGCAGTACTTC,CAIAQSSGGVYEQYF
.,15,TRBJ1-2,.,TRBV11-3,TGTGCCAGCAGCTTTGCATATGGGCCTAACTATGGCTACACCTTC,CASSFAYGPNYGYTF
.,15,TRBJ1-4,.,TRBV19,TGTGCCAGTAGTTCGCAGGGGTGGGGAGGTGAAAAACTGTTTTTT,CASSSQGWGGEKLFF
TRBD2,15,TRBJ2-7,.,TRBV7-9,TGTGCCAGCAGCTTAAGGACTAGCGGTCTCTACGAGCAGTACTTC,CASSLRTSGLYEQYF
.,15,TRBJ2-7,.,TRBV9,TGTGCCAGCAGCGTAGGAAGCGGAGGAGACTACGAGCAGTACTTC,CASSVGSGGDYEQYF
TRBD2,17,TRBJ2-1,.,TRBV2,TGTGCCAGCAGTGATTCGGCTAGCGGGAGCTCCTACAATGAGCAGTTCTTC,CASSDSASGSSYNEQFF
.,14,TRBJ2-3,.,TRBV5-1,TGCGCCAGCAGCCCGGGGGCAGATCCAGATACGCAGTATTTT,CASSPGADPDTQYF
.,14,TRBJ1-1,.,TRBV19,TGTGCCAGTAGTATGGATATCGGAAACACTGAAGCTTTCTTT,CASSMDIGNTEAFF
TRBD2,20,TRBJ2-1,.,TRBV4-2,TGTGCCAGCAGCCAAGATGGAGCTAGCGGGAGATCTAGCTCCTACAATGAGCAGTTCTTC,CASSQDGASGRSSSYNEQFF
.,12,TRBJ1-5,.,TRBV19,TGTGCCAGTAAGGACTCCGTTCAGCCCCAGCATTTT,CASKDSVQPQHF
.,16,TRBJ2-1,.,TRBV28,TGTGCCAGCAGACGGACATTTCTGGGCTCCTACAATGAGCAGTTCTTC,CASRRTFLGSYNEQFF
.,12,TRBJ2-1,.,TRBV4-3,TGCGCCAGCAGCTTACAGGAGGGCGAGCAGTTCTTC,CASSLQEGEQFF
TRBD1,14,TRBJ2-4,.,TRBV6-5,TGTGCCAGCAGTTACGGGGACAGCCTAAACATTCAGTACTTC,CASSYGDSLNIQYF
.,17,TRBJ2-4,.,TRBV21-1,TGTGCCAGCAGCAAAGGGAAAGGGACCCTAGCCAAAAACATTCAGTACTTC,CASSKGKGTLAKNIQYF
TRBD1,16,TRBJ1-5,.,TRBV4-1,TGCGCCAGCAGCCTCGGGACAGGGGGCCTCAATCAGCCCCAGCATTTT,CASSLGTGGLNQPQHF
.,14,TRBJ2-7,.,TRBV29-1,TGCAGCGTTGAAGATAGTCTAAGCTCCTACGAGCAGTACTTC,CSVEDSLSSYEQYF
.,16,TRBJ2-2,once,TRBV9,TGTGCCAGCAGCGTAAGGGGGGGACAGAAGACCGGGGAGCTGTTTTTT,CASSVRGGQKTGELFF
TRBD1,16,TRBJ1-2,.,TRBV15,TGTGCCACCAGCCGGGACAGGGGCCCCGGAGGCTATGGCTACACCTTC,CATSRDRGPGGYGYTF
TRBD1,13,TRBJ1-2,.,TRBV29-1,TGCAGCTACCGGGACAGGGGTAATTTGGGCTACACCTTC,CSYRDRGNLGYTF
.,18,TRBJ1-6,.,TRBV10-3,TGTGCCATCAGTGAGTCGCTTCCCGTATTGAGTCAGCATTCACCCCTCCACTTT,CAISESLPVLSQHSPLHF
TRBD1,15,TRBJ2-7,.,TRBV7-6,TGTGCCAGCAGCTCTGACAGGGGCAATACCTACGAGCAGTACTTC,CASSSDRGNTYEQYF